Here is one T cell receptor beta chain with its context. The data derive from a study of shared clonotypes between healthy human individuals. Clones were read by immunoSEQ multiplex PCR, and TCRdb kept only the in-frame ones, dropping some. The sample has around 2,000,000 clones; about 95% are singletons. The source is a man between 18 and 35 years old in good health. Sequencing was done on a sample of naive CD4+ T cells sorted from blood. Subset of the sample: CD45RA+ positively selected.

The DNA for the CDR3 is TGCGCCAGCAGAGGGACTAGCGGAATCTCCTACGAGCAGTACTTC. It encodes CASRGTSGISYEQYF. This chain joins TRBV4-3 and TRBJ2-7; 11 bases map to TRBD2. In germline, CDR1 is LGHNA, CDR2 YSLEER. The CDR3 loop spans 15 amino acids. V lost 6 bases, J lost 0 bases, and 4 bases stayed unmatched.